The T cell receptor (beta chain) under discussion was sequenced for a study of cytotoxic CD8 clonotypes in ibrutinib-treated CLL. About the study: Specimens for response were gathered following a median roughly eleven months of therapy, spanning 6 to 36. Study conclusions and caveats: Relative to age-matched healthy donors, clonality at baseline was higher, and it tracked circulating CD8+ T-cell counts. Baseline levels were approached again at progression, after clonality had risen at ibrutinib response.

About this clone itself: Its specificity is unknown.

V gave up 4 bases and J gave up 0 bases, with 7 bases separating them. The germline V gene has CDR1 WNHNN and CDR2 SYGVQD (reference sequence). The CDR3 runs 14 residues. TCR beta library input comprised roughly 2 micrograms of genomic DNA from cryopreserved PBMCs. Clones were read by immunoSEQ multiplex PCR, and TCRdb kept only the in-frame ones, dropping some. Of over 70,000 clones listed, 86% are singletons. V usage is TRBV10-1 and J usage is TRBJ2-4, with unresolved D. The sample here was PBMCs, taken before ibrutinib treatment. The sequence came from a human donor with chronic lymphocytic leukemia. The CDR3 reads CASSAELAKNIQYF. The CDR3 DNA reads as TGCGCCAGCAGTGCTGAGCTAGCCAAAAACATTCAGTACTTC.